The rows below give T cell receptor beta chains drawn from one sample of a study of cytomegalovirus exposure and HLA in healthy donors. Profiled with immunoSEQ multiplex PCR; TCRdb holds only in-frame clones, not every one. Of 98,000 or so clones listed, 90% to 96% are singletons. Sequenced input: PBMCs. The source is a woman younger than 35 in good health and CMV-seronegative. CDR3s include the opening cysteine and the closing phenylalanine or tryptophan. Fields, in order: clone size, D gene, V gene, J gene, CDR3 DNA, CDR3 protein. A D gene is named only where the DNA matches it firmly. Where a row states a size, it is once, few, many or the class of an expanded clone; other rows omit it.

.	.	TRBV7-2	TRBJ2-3	TGTGCCAGCAGCATCTTTGCGAGCACAGATACGCAGTATTTT	CASSIFASTDTQYF
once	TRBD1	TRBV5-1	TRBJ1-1	TGCGCCAGCAGCTTGGTTAGGACAGGGAACACTGAAGCTTTCTTT	CASSLVRTGNTEAFF
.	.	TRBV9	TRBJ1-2	TGTGCCAGCAGCGCATCAGGGGAGCCCTTCTATGGCTACACCTTC	CASSASGEPFYGYTF
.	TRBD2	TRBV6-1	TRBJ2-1	TGTGCCAGCACTAGGACTAGCGGGGGGGCCCATGAGCAGTTCTTC	CASTRTSGGAHEQFF
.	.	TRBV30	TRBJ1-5	TGTGCCTGGAGTGTACTAACAGGGAGCCAGCCCCAGCATTTT	CAWSVLTGSQPQHF
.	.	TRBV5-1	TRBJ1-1	TGCGCCAGCAGCTTGGAATTGGGCGGGGGGTCGGTCCCTGAAGCTTTCTTT	CASSLELGGGSVPEAFF
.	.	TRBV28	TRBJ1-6	TGTGCCAGCCAGGAGTGGGGGCTCCATAATTCACCCCTCCACTTT	CASQEWGLHNSPLHF
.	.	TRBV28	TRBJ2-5	TGTGCCAGCAGTTTATGGGCCAGGGTGGAGGAGACCCAGTACTTC	CASSLWARVEETQYF
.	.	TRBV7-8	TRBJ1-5	TGTGCCAGCAGCGGCCAATACACTGGGGGGATTATGAGCAATCAGCCCCAGCATTTT	CASSGQYTGGIMSNQPQHF
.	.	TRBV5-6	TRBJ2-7	TGTGCCAGCAGCTTCCGGACTAACTCCTACGAGCAGTACTTC	CASSFRTNSYEQYF
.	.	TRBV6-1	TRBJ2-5	TGTGCCAGCAGTGATTGGACAGACCAAGAGACCCAGTACTTC	CASSDWTDQETQYF
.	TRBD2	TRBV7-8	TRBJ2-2	TGTGCCAGCAGCTTAACTAGCGGGGGGAGTAGGGCCGGGGAGCTGTTTTTT	CASSLTSGGSRAGELFF
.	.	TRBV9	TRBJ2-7	TGTGCCAGCAGCGTAGCTTTCCGCGAGCAGTACTTC	CASSVAFREQYF
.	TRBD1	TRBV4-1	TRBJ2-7	TGCGCCAGCAGCCGAACACTACAGGGGTGGGCCTACGAGCAGTACTTC	CASSRTLQGWAYEQYF
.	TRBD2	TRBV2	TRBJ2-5	TGTGCCAGCAGTGATGTCCTTACTAGCGGGGGGGAGTACCAAGAGACCCAGTACTTC	CASSDVLTSGGEYQETQYF
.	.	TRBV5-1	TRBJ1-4	TGCGCCAGCAGCCCACGGGCAACTAATGAAAAACTGTTTTTT	CASSPRATNEKLFF
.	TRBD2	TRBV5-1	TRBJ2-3	TGCGCCAGCAGCTCTAAAGCGGGGGGGCCCGATACGCAGTATTTT	CASSSKAGGPDTQYF
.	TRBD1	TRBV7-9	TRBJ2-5	TGTGCCAGCAGCTTGGGGACAGGGAGGGAGACCCAGTACTTC	CASSLGTGRETQYF
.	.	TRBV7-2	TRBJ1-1	TGTGCCAGCAGCCTACAGAAGGGAGACACTGAAGCTTTCTTT	CASSLQKGDTEAFF
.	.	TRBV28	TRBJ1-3	TGTGCCAGCAGAGAAACAGGCAGCTCTGGAAACACCATATATTTT	CASRETGSSGNTIYF
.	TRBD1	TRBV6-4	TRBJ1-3	TGTGCCAGCAGTTCTCTGGACAGGGAAGGAAACACCATATATTTT	CASSSLDREGNTIYF
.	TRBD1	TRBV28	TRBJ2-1	TGTGCCAGCAGTGGATCGACAGGGGGCCGTAATGAGCAGTTCTTC	CASSGSTGGRNEQFF
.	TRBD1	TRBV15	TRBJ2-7	TGTGCCACCAGGGCAGGGGGCGAGTTCTACGAGCAGTACTTC	CATRAGGEFYEQYF
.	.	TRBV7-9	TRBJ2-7	TGTGCCAGCAGCTTACCCACTAGCCCCAGCGAGCAGTACTTC	CASSLPTSPSEQYF
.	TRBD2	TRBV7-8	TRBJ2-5	TGTGCCGCATCTCTCGGGACTAGGGGCAATGGGACCCAGTACTTC	CAASLGTRGNGTQYF
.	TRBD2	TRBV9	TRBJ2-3	TGTGCCAGCAGCGGACTAGCGGCCACAGATACGCAGTATTTT	CASSGLAATDTQYF
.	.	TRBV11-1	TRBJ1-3	TGTGCCAGCAGTCCTGGACAGCGAAACACCATATATTTT	CASSPGQRNTIYF
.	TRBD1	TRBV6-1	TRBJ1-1	TGTGCCAGCAGTGGTAGACAGGGTTTACCGGGCGGCGCGACTGAAGCTTTCTTT	CASSGRQGLPGGATEAFF
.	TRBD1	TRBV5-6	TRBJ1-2	TGTGCCAGCAGCTTAGGACAGGGTAATGGCTACACCTTC	CASSLGQGNGYTF
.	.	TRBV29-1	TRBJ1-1	TGCAGCGTTGAAGACTACACTGAAGCTTTCTTT	CSVEDYTEAFF
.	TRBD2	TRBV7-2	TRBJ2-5	TGTGCCAGCAGCTTAGGACTAGCGGGGGTGCAAGAGACCCAGTACTTC	CASSLGLAGVQETQYF
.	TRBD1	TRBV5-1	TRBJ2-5	TGCGCCAGCAGCTACGGGACAGGGCCGGAAGAGACCCAGTACTTC	CASSYGTGPEETQYF
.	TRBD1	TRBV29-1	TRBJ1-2	TGCAGCGTTGGGGACAGGGAGGCCTATGGCTACACCTTC	CSVGDREAYGYTF
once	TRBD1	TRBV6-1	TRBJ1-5	TGTGCCAGCAGTGGCTCGACAGGGGGTGGGGATCAGCCCCAGCATTTT	CASSGSTGGGDQPQHF
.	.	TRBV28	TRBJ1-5	TGTGCCAGCAGGATCACAGGGAGCAATCAGCCCCAGCATTTT	CASRITGSNQPQHF
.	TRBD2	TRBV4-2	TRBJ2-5	TGTGCCAGCAGCCAACAAGGAGCGGGGGGCCCCGGAGGGGAGACCCAGTACTTC	CASSQQGAGGPGGETQYF
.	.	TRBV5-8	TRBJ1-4	TGTGCCAGCAATCAAGGGAGGGGTGAAAAACTGTTTTTT	CASNQGRGEKLFF
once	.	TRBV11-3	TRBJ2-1	TGTGCCAGCAGCGAAACCGGACAGTACAATGAGCAGTTCTTC	CASSETGQYNEQFF
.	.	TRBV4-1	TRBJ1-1	TGCGCCAGCAGCCAAGAGCCGGACACTTTGAACACTGAAGCTTTCTTT	CASSQEPDTLNTEAFF
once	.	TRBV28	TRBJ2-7	TGTGCCAGCAGTTTTTGGGGGGACTCCTACGAGCAGTACTTC	CASSFWGDSYEQYF
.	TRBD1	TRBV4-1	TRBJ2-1	TGCGCCAGCAGCCAGGGACAGTGGGGTGGGAATGAGCAGTTCTTC	CASSQGQWGGNEQFF
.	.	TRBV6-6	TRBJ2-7	TGTGCCAGCAGTTACGGCGGGACAGACTACGAGCAGTACTTC	CASSYGGTDYEQYF
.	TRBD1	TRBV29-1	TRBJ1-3	TGCAGCGTTCGCAAGACAGGGGTGGGAAACACCATATATTTT	CSVRKTGVGNTIYF
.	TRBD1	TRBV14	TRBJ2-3	TGTGCCAGCAGCCAGATACAGGGGGCGCCGACAGATACGCAGTATTTT	CASSQIQGAPTDTQYF
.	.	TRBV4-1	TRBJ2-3	TGCGCCAGCAGCCAAGATCCGGGGGAAAGCACAGATACGCAGTATTTT	CASSQDPGESTDTQYF
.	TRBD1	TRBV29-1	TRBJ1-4	TGCAGCGTCGAGAGACAGGGGCAAAATGAAAAACTGTTTTTT	CSVERQGQNEKLFF
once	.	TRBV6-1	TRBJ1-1	TGTGCCAGCAGTGATTACTCGGGCAGTAGGTTTGTGAGGGCTGAAGCTTTCTTT	CASSDYSGSRFVRAEAFF
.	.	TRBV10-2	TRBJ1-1	TGCGCCAGCACAACGACAGTGAACACTGAAGCTTTCTTT	CASTTTVNTEAFF
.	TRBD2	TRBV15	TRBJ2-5	TGTGCCACCAGCCAACGGACTAGCGGGGGTAGGGGCTGGGGCAAAGAGACCCAGTACTTC	CATSQRTSGGRGWGKETQYF
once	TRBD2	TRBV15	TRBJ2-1	TGTGCCACCAGCTCTCAGCGGGGTACCTCCTACAATGAGCAGTTCTTC	CATSSQRGTSYNEQFF
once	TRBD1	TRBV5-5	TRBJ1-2	TGTGCCAGCAGCTTGGCACCGGGACAGGGTTATGGCTACACCTTC	CASSLAPGQGYGYTF
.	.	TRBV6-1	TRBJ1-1	TGTGCCAGCAGTGAATTCGGCAGGGCTTCCCCCAACACTGAAGCTTTCTTT	CASSEFGRASPNTEAFF
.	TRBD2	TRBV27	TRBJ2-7	TGTGCCAGCAGTTTGGGCCGGGGGGTTTCCTACGAGCAGTACTTC	CASSLGRGVSYEQYF
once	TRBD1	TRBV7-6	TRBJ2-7	TGTGCCAGCAGCTTGGGACAGAGCTTTGTTTACGAGCAGTACTTC	CASSLGQSFVYEQYF
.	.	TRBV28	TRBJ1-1	TGTGCCAGCAGCGGGTTGGCGAACACTGAAGCTTTCTTT	CASSGLANTEAFF
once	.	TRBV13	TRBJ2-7	TGTGCCAGCAGCCGGGTCCAGAGTGGTTTTCGATCCTACGAGCAGTACTTC	CASSRVQSGFRSYEQYF